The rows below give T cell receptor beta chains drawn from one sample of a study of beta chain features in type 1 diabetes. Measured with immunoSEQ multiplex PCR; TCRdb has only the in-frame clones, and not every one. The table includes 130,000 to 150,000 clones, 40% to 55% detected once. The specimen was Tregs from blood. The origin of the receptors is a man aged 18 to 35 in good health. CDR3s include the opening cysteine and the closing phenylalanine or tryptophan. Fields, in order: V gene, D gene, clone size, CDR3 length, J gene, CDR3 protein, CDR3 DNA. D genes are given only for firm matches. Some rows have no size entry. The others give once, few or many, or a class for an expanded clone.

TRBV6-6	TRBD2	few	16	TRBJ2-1	CASSRLTSGGYNEQFF	TGTGCCAGCAGTAGACTTACTAGCGGGGGCTACAATGAGCAGTTCTTC
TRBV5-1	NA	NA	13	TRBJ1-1	CASKTSRATEAFF	TGCGCCAGCAAAACTAGCAGGGCCACTGAAGCTTTCTTT
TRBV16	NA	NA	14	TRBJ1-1	CASSQSQLDTEAFF	TGTGCCAGCAGCCAATCCCAGTTGGACACTGAAGCTTTCTTT
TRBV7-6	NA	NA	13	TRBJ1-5	CASSLLSNQPQHF	TGTGCCAGCAGCTTGTTAAGCAATCAGCCCCAGCATTTT
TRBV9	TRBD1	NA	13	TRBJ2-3	CASTRDRADTQYF	TGTGCCAGCACCCGGGACAGGGCAGATACGCAGTATTTT
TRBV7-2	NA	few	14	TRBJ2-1	CASSFVRGTNEQFF	TGTGCCAGCAGCTTTGTTCGCGGTACCAATGAGCAGTTCTTC
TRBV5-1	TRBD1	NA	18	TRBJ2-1	CASSLILRGTGTYNEQFF	TGCGCCAGCAGCCTTATACTCAGGGGGACAGGGACCTACAATGAGCAGTTCTTC
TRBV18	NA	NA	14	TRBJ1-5	CASSPGPGERAQHF	TGTGCCAGCTCACCCGGGCCAGGGGAGAGAGCCCAGCATTTT
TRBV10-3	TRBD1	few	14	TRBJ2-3	CAISPGTDTDTQYF	TGTGCCATCAGCCCCGGGACAGACACAGATACGCAGTATTTT
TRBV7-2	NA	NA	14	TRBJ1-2	CASSDLTGNHGYTF	TGTGCCAGCAGCGACCTCACAGGGAATCATGGCTACACCTTC
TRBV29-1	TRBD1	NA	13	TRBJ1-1	CSVEGQGLTKAFF	TGCAGCGTTGAAGGACAGGGGCTTACTAAAGCTTTCTTT
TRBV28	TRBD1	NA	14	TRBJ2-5	CASSLPGQEETQYF	TGTGCCAGCAGTTTGCCGGGACAGGAAGAGACCCAGTACTTC
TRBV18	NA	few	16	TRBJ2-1	CASSPLWTASYNEQFF	TGTGCCAGCTCACCACTGTGGACAGCCTCCTACAATGAGCAGTTCTTC
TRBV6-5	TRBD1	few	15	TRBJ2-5	CASRFTWTGQETQYF	TGTGCCAGCAGGTTTACTTGGACAGGTCAAGAGACCCAGTACTTC
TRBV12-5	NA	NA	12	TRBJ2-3	CASGLVQGPQYF	TGTGCTAGTGGTTTGGTCCAGGGGCCGCAGTATTTT
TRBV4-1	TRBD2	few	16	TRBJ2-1	CASSQDRGLAGNEQFF	TGCGCCAGCAGCCAAGATCGGGGACTAGCGGGAAATGAGCAGTTCTTC
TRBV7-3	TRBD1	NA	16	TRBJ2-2	CASSWDRDRGGRELFF	TGTGCCAGCAGCTGGGACCGGGACAGGGGGGGCCGGGAGCTGTTTTTT
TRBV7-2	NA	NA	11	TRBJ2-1	CASSPGYEQFF	TGTGCCAGCAGCCCAGGGTACGAGCAGTTCTTC
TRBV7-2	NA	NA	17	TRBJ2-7	CASSLRSPSMMSYEQYF	TGTGCCAGCAGTCTCCGGAGTCCCTCAATGATGTCCTACGAGCAGTACTTC
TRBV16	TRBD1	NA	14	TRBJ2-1	CASSPGGFYNEQFF	TGTGCCAGCAGCCCAGGGGGCTTCTACAATGAGCAGTTCTTC
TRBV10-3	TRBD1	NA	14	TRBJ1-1	CAITAGTGYTEAFF	TGTGCCATCACTGCTGGGACAGGGTATACTGAAGCTTTCTTT
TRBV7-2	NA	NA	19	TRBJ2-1	CASSPLGWGSGSSYNEQFF	TGTGCCAGCAGCCCCCTGGGGTGGGGTTCGGGAAGCTCCTACAATGAGCAGTTCTTC
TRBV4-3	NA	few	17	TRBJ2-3	CASSQDFAKGITDTQYF	TGCGCCAGCAGCCAAGATTTTGCGAAGGGGATCACAGATACGCAGTATTTT
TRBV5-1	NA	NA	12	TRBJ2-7	CASSGQTYEQYF	TGCGCCAGCAGCGGCCAAACCTACGAGCAGTACTTC
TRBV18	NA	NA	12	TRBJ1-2	CASSPPTGGYTF	TGTGCCAGCTCACCACCGACAGGTGGCTACACCTTC
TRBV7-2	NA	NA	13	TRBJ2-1	CASSSQTSFEQFF	TGTGCCAGCAGCTCCCAAACTAGCTTTGAGCAGTTCTTC
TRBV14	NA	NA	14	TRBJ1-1	CASSQGQLNTEAFF	TGTGCCAGCAGCCAAGGACAGTTGAACACTGAAGCTTTCTTT